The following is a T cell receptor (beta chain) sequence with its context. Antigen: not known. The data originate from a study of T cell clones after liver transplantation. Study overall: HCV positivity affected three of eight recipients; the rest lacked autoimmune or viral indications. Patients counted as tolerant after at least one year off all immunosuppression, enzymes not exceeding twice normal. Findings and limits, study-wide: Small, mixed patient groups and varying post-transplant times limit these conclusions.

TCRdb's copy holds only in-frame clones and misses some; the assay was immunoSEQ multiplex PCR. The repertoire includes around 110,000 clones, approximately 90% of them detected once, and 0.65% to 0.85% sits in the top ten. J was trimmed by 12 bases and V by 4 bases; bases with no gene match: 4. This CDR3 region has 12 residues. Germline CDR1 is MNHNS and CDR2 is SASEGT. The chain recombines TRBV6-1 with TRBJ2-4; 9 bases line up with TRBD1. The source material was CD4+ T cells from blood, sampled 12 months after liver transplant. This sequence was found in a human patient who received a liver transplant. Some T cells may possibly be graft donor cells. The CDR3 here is CASSATGGAQYF. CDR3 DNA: TGTGCCAGCAGTGCGACAGGGGGTGCTCAGTACTTC.